This TCR beta chain derives from a study of T cells in Graves' hyperthyroidism and ophthalmopathy. TCR beta CDR3 regions were amplified from RNA. HTBI primers were used for first-round RT-PCR of the TCR CDR3. MiXCR, run by TCRdb on the multiplex PCR reads, gives a single entry per CDR3 protein. The table includes approximately 640,000 distinct CDR3 sequences, under 20% detected once. Many counts were recorded for this clonotype. The junction departs from germline at one end; a sequencing error may be responsible. Newly diagnosed hyperthyroidism, duration under 2 months, in patients aged 18 to 65. This CDR3 contains 13 residues. Germline CDR1 LGHNA, CDR2 YSLEER.

What was sequenced was blood. The sequence was obtained from a woman in her 30s with Graves' hyperthyroidism. The genes are TRBV4-3 and TRBJ1-1; tentatively, D is TRBD1 (6 bases). The CDR3, as DNA: TGTGCCAGCAGCCAGGACAGGAACACTGAAGCTTTCTTT. Amino acids: CASSQDRNTEAFF.